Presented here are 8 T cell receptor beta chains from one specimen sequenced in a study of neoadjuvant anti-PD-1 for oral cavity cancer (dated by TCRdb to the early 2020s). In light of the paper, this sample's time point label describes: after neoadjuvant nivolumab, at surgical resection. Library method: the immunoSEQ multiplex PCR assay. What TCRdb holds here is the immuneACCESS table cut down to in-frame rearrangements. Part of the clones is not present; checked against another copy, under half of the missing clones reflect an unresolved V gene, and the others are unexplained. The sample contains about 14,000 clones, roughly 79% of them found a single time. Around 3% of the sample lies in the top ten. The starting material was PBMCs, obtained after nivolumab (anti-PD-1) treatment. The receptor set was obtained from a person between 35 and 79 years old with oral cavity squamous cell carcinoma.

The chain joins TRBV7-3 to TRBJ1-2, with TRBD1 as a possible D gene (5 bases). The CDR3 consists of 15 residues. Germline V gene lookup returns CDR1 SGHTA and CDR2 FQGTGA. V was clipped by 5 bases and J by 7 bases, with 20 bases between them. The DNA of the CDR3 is TGTGCCAGCAGCCCGGGGCCGGGAACCGCGCTTGGCTACACCTTC. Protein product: CASSPGPGTALGYTF.

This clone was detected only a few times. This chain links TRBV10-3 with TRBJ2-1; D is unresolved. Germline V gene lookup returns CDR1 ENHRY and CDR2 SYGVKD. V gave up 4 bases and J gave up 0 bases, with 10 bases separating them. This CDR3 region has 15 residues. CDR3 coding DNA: TGTGCCATCAGTGGGCAGCTCAGCTCCTACAATGAGCAGTTCTTC. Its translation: CAISGQLSSYNEQFF.

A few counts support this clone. The CDR3 loop is CASDTGRHQPQHF. The CDR3, as DNA: TGTGCCAGCGATACAGGGCGCCATCAGCCCCAGCATTTT. The genes are TRBV6-1 and TRBJ1-5; possibly TRBD1 for D (6 bases). Per the germline V gene, CDR1 is MNHNS and CDR2 is SASEGT. This CDR3 contains 13 residues. Trimming left V 8 bases short and J 5 bases short, with 13 bases between.

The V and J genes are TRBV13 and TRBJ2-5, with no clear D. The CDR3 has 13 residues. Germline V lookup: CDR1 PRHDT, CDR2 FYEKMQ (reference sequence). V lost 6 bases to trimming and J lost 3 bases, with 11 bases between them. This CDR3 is CASSPPPEETQYF. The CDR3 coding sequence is TGTGCCAGCAGTCCACCACCCGAAGAGACCCAGTACTTC.

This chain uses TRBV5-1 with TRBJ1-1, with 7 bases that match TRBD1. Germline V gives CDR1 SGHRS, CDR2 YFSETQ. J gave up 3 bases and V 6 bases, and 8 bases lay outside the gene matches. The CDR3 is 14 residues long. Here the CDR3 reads CASKSGTVDTEAFF. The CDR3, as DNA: TGCGCCAGCAAATCCGGGACAGTTGACACTGAAGCTTTCTTT.

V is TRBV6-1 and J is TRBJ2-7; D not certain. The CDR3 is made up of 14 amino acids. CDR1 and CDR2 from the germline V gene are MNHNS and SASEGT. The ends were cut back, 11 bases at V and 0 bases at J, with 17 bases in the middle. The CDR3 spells CASNQHASSYEQYF. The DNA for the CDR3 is TGTGCCTCAAATCAGCACGCGTCCTCCTACGAGCAGTACTTC.

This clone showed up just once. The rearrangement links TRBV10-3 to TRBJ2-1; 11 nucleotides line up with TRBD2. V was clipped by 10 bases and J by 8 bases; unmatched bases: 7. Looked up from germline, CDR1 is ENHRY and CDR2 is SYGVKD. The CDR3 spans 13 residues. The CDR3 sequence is CATIAGGPDEQFF. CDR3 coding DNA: TGTGCCACGATAGCGGGAGGGCCCGATGAGCAGTTCTTC.

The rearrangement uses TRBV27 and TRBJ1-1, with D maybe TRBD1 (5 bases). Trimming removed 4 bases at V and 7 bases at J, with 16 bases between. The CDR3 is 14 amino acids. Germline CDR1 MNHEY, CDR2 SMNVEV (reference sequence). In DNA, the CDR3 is TGTGCCAGCAGTTCCCCCAGGGCCGGGGTTGAAGCTTTCTTT. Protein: CASSSPRAGVEAFF.